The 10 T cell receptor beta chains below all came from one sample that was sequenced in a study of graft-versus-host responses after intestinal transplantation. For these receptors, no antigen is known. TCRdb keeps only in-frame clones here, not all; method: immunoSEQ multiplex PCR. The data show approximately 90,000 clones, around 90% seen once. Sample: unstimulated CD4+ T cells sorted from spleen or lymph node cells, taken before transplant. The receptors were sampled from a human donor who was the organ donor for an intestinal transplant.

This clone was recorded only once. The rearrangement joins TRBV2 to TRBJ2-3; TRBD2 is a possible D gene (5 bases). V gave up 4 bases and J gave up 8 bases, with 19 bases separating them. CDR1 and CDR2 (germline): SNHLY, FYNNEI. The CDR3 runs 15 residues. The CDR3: CASSADWGAFGTQYF. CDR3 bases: TGTGCCAGCAGTGCCGATTGGGGAGCCTTTGGTACGCAGTATTTT.

CDR3 DNA: TGTGCCAGTAGGGCCGGGACTAGCGCTTCTACAGATACGCAGTATTTT. This encodes CASRAGTSASTDTQYF. The chain employs TRBV19 and TRBJ2-3, with 10 bases identical to TRBD2. The V and J ends lost 6 bases and 3 bases, in that order; junction bases with no gene match: 9. Germline V lookup: CDR1 LNHDA, CDR2 SQIVND (reference sequence). The CDR3 covers 16 residues.

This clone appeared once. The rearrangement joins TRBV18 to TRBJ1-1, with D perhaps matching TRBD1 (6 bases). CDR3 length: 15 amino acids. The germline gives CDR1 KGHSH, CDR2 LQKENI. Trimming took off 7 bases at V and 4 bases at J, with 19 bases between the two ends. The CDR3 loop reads CASYPGVLRGTEAFF. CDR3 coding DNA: TGTGCCAGCTACCCAGGGGTCCTGAGGGGCACTGAAGCTTTCTTT. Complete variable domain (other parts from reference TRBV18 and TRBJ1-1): NAGVMQNPRHLVRRRGQEARLRCSPMKGHSHVYWYRQLPEEGLKFMVYLQKENIIDESGMPKERFSAEFPKEGPSILRIQQVVRGDSAAYFCASYPGVLRGTEAFFGQGTRLTVV.

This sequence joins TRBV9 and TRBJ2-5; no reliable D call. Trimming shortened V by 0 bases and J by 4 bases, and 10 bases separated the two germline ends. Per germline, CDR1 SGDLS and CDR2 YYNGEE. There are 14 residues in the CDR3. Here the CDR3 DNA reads TGTGCCAGCAGCGTAGGACGCCGAGGAGAGACCCAGTACTTC. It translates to CASSVGRRGETQYF.

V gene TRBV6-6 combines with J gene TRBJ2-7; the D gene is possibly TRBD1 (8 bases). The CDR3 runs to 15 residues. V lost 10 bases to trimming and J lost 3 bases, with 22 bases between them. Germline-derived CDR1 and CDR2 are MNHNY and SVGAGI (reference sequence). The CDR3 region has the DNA TGTGCCACCACCCTAAAGCGGGACAGGCTCTACGAGCAGTACTTC. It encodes CATTLKRDRLYEQYF.

The CDR3 loop reads CASSMAGVVETQYF. The CDR3 coding sequence is TGTGCCAGTAGTATGGCGGGAGTGGTGGAGACCCAGTACTTC. The V call is TRBV19, the J call TRBJ2-5; 7 nucleotides agree with TRBD2. Unmatched junction bases numbered 6, after V lost 3 bases and J lost 5 bases. From germline, CDR1 is LNHDA and CDR2 SQIVND (reference sequence). The CDR3 is made up of 14 amino acids.

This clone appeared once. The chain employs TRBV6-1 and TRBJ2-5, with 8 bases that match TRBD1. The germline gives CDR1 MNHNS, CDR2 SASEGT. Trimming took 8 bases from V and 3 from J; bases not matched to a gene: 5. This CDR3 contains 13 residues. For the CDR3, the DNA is TGTGCCAGCGGTGGGACAGGAAAAGAGACCCAGTACTTC. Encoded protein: CASGGTGKETQYF.

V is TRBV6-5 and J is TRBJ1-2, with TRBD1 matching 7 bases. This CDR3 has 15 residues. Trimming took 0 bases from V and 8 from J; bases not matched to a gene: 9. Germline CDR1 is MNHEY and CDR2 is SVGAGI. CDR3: CASSYSRTGASGYTF. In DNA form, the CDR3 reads TGTGCCAGCAGTTACTCGCGAACAGGGGCTAGCGGCTACACCTTC.

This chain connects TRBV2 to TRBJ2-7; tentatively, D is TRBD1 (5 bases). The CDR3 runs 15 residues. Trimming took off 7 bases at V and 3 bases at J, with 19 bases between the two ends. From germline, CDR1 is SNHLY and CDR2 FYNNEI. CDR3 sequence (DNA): TGTGCCAGCAACCTTGCGGCAGGGAAAATCTACGAGCAGTACTTC. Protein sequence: CASNLAAGKIYEQYF.

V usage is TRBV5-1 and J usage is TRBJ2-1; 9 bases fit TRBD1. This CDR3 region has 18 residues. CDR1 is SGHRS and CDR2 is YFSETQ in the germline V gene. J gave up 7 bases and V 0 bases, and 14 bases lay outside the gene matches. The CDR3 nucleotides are TGCGCCAGCAGCTTGGGAGGTGCCGGGACAGGGACGGGTAATGAGCAGTTCTTC. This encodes CASSLGGAGTGTGNEQFF.